Listed below are T cell receptor beta chains from one sample, sequenced in a study of control samples from healthy donors and cancer patients. Profiling relied on immunoSEQ multiplex PCR, and the TCRdb table lists in-frame clones only, not all of them. Of some 130,000 clones listed, less than 90% are singletons. Sequencing was performed on blood. The source of these receptors is a woman aged 30 to 39 in good health. Both conserved end residues are part of each CDR3. The D gene is left open where the match is weak. Not all rows give a size; the values are once, few, many and, for expanded clones, a class.

NA,13,TRBJ2-2,TRBV12-3/TRBV12-4,few,CASSPVYTGELFF,TGTGCCAGCAGTCCAGTCTACACCGGGGAGCTGTTTTTT
NA,12,TRBJ2-7,TRBV6-6,few,CASSYLGGEQYF,TGTGCCAGCAGTTACCTAGGTGGTGAGCAGTACTTC
NA,15,TRBJ1-2,TRBV28,NA,CASSPQGSGNYGYTF,TGTGCCAGCAGTCCCCAGGGCAGCGGTAACTATGGCTACACCTTC
NA,15,TRBJ1-2,TRBV7-2,NA,CASSLAPQANYGYTF,TGTGCCAGCAGCTTAGCGCCCCAGGCTAACTATGGCTACACCTTC
NA,14,TRBJ1-1,TRBV27,NA,CASSLRLWGTEAFF,TGTGCCAGCAGTTTGAGACTTTGGGGGACTGAAGCTTTCTTT
NA,14,TRBJ2-1,TRBV9,NA,CASSTGHSYNEQFF,TGTGCCAGCAGCACGGGACACTCCTACAATGAGCAGTTCTTC
TRBD2,17,TRBJ2-3,TRBV29-1,NA,CSVGNLYSGRSTDTQYF,TGCAGCGTTGGAAACCTCTATAGCGGGAGAAGCACAGATACGCAGTATTTT
TRBD1,16,TRBJ1-1,TRBV27,NA,CASSFQGAIQNTEAFF,TGTGCCAGCAGTTTCCAGGGGGCCATCCAGAACACTGAAGCTTTCTTT
NA,14,TRBJ1-1,TRBV5-1,NA,CASSRTGTRGEAFF,TGCGCCAGCAGCCGGACCGGGACAAGGGGTGAAGCTTTCTTT
NA,12,TRBJ1-2,TRBV29-1,NA,CSVEGLNYGYTF,TGCAGCGTTGAAGGACTAAACTATGGCTACACCTTC
NA,12,TRBJ2-5,TRBV2,once,CASRRSQETQYF,TGTGCCAGCAGACGGAGCCAAGAGACCCAGTACTTC
TRBD1,14,TRBJ2-3,TRBV19,NA,CASSSGTDTDTQYF,TGTGCCAGTAGTTCTGGGACAGACACAGATACGCAGTATTTT
NA,14,TRBJ2-7,TRBV10-2,NA,CATLGDGGLGEQYF,TGCGCCACCCTGGGGGACGGCGGGCTGGGGGAGCAGTACTTC
NA,15,TRBJ2-2,TRBV5-5,NA,CASSATGRYDGELFF,TGTGCCAGCAGCGCGACGGGACGGTATGACGGGGAGCTGTTTTTT
TRBD1,19,TRBJ1-4,TRBV9,few,CASSGPPGTGWATNEKLFF,TGTGCCAGCAGCGGCCCCCCCGGGACAGGGTGGGCAACTAATGAAAAACTGTTTTTT
NA,15,TRBJ2-4,TRBV4-1,NA,CASSRVNLNGNIQYF,TGCGCCAGCAGCCGCGTAAACCTAAACGGGAACATTCAGTACTTC
TRBD1,13,TRBJ2-5,TRBV10-1,NA,CASRSTGAETQYF,TGCGCCAGCAGATCGACAGGGGCCGAGACCCAGTACTTC
TRBD1,14,TRBJ1-5,TRBV19,once,CASTGTGGWQPQHF,TGTGCCAGTACCGGGACAGGGGGCTGGCAGCCCCAGCATTTT
NA,12,TRBJ1-1,TRBV10-2,NA,CASRGLNTEAFF,TGCGCCAGCAGGGGGCTGAACACTGAAGCTTTCTTT
NA,15,TRBJ1-4,TRBV5-1,NA,CASSLAAGDGEKLFF,TGCGCCAGCAGCTTGGCGGCAGGGGACGGTGAAAAACTGTTTTTT
NA,14,TRBJ2-1,TRBV5-1,few,CASRLAGERNEQFF,TGCGCCAGCCGCCTGGCAGGGGAAAGGAATGAGCAGTTCTTC
TRBD1,13,TRBJ1-2,TRBV6-5,NA,CASISDRVYGYTF,TGTGCCAGCATCTCCGACAGGGTGTATGGCTACACCTTC
NA,13,TRBJ2-1,TRBV2,NA,CASSVGVAHEQFF,TGTGCCAGCAGTGTAGGGGTTGCCCATGAGCAGTTCTTC
NA,15,TRBJ1-2,TRBV13,NA,CASSLSGIGDYGYTF,TGTGCCAGCAGCTTATCGGGAATCGGGGACTATGGCTACACCTTC
NA,15,TRBJ1-4,TRBV19,NA,CASSLSRGPNEKLFF,TGTGCCAGTAGTCTATCCCGGGGTCCCAATGAAAAACTGTTTTTT
TRBD1,13,TRBJ1-2,TRBV6-6,once,CASRLTGSGGYTF,TGTGCCAGCAGACTGACAGGGTCAGGTGGCTACACCTTC
NA,16,TRBJ2-7,TRBV6-5,NA,CASSYGRALRAYEQYF,TGTGCCAGCAGTTATGGGCGGGCCCTTCGGGCCTACGAGCAGTACTTC
NA,13,TRBJ2-1,TRBV4-1,NA,CASSLRDYNEQFF,TGCGCCAGCAGCCTACGGGACTACAATGAGCAGTTCTTC
NA,17,TRBJ1-2,TRBV18,NA,CASSPKSRMDANYGYTF,TGTGCCAGCTCACCCAAGAGCCGAATGGACGCCAACTATGGCTACACCTTC
NA,13,TRBJ2-3,TRBV6-1,NA,CASSEEAHLTQYF,TGTGCCAGCAGTGAAGAAGCGCATCTTACGCAGTATTTT
NA,15,TRBJ2-7,TRBV11-2,NA,CASNPKGGSSYEQYF,TGTGCCAGCAACCCGAAGGGGGGTTCCTCCTACGAGCAGTACTTC
NA,13,TRBJ1-1,TRBV6-1,NA,CASSEMAPTEAFF,TGTGCCAGCAGTGAAATGGCACCCACTGAAGCTTTCTTT